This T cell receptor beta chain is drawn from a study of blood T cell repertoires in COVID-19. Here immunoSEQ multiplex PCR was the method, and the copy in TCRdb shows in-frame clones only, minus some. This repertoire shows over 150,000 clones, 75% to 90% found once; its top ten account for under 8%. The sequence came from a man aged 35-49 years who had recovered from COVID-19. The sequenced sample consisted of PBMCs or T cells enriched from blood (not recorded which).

The CDR3 DNA sequence: TGTGCCAGCAGGACTCCCGGGACAGGGTTCGGCTACACCTTC. Protein product: CASRTPGTGFGYTF. The rearrangement joins TRBV28 to TRBJ1-2, with 9 bases matching TRBD1. The germline gives CDR1 MDHEN, CDR2 SYDVKM. This CDR3 contains 14 residues. Trimming removed 6 bases from V and 8 bases from J; junction bases left unmatched: 10.